The 5 T cell receptor beta chains below all came from one sample that was sequenced in a study of blood T cell repertoires in COVID-19. This table comes from immunoSEQ multiplex PCR, and its TCRdb copy is limited to in-frame clones, with some not included. Among roughly 200,000 clones listed, 70% to 90% were seen once. Sequenced input: peripheral blood. Receptors originate from a man aged 55 to 69 with acute or convalescent COVID-19.

This chain joins TRBV30 and TRBJ2-7; no clear D. In germline, CDR1 is GTSNPN, CDR2 SVGIG (reference sequence). This CDR3 has 13 residues. Trimming took 0 bases from V and 1 from J, leaving 7 bases between them. CDR3 residues: CAWSVGSSYEQYF. The CDR3 DNA reads as TGTGCCTGGAGTGTGGGCAGTTCCTACGAGCAGTACTTC.

This clone appeared a few times. V gene TRBV19 combines with J gene TRBJ1-3; weak D call: TRBD1 (6 bases). The CDR3 contains 17 residues. V lost 9 bases, J lost 0 bases, and 21 bases lay in between. CDR1 and CDR2 (germline): LNHDA, SQIVND (reference sequence). The CDR3 DNA reads as TGTGCCAGCCAAGGGACACTCAGGACGAGCTCTGGAAACACCATATATTTT. Translation gives CASQGTLRTSSGNTIYF.

This clone was seen only once. This rearrangement joins TRBV5-4 to TRBJ2-1, with 11 positions matching TRBD2. After removal of 4 bases from V and 4 bases from J, the junction contained 4 bases not matched to a gene. The CDR3 covers 15 residues. Germline CDR1 and CDR2: SGHNT and YYREEE (reference sequence). The CDR3 sequence is CASSRGLAEYNEQFF. CDR3 sequence (DNA): TGTGCCAGCAGCCGGGGACTAGCGGAATACAATGAGCAGTTCTTC.

This clone was counted a few times. Germline and junction disagree at one end, which may indicate a read error. The chain joins TRBV27 to TRBJ2-5; 8 bases fit TRBD2. The CDR3 has 14 residues. The germline gives CDR1 MNHEY, CDR2 SMNVEV (reference sequence). CDR3 amino acids: CASSLREGQKTQYF. The DNA of the CDR3 is TGTGCCAGCAGTTTACGGGAGGGCCAAAAGACCCAGTACTTC.

The chain links TRBV28 to TRBJ1-1; D is possibly TRBD1 (5 bases). CDR3 length: 12 amino acids. Germline V gene sequence: CDR1 MDHEN, CDR2 SYDVKM. The germline V and J ends were trimmed by 8 bases and 4 bases, with 11 bases remaining between them. The CDR3 DNA reads as TGTGCCAGCGGGGGGGGAGGCACTGAAGCTTTCTTT. Its translation is CASGGGGTEAFF.